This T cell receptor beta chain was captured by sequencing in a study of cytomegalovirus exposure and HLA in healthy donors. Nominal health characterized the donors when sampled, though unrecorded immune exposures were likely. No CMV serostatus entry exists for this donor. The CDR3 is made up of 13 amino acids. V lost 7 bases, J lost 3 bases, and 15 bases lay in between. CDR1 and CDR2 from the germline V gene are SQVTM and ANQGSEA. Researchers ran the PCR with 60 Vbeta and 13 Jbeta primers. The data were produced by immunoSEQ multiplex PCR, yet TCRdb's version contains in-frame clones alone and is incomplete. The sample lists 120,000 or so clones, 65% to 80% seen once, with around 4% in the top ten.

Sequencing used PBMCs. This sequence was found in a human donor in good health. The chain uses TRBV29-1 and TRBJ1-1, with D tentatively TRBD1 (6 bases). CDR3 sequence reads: CSAGGQLHTEAFF. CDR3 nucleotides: TGCAGCGCAGGCGGACAGTTGCACACTGAAGCTTTCTTT.